This T cell receptor beta chain was sequenced in a study of identical twins' blood T cells. On this clonotype itself: Antigen specificity is unknown.

CDR1 MGHRA and CDR2 YSYEKL come from the germline V gene. The CDR3 sequence is 15 residues long. Trimming left V 1 base short and J 2 bases short, with 11 bases between. MiXCR, applied by TCRdb to the 5' RACE reads, yields one record per CDR3 protein. The top ten clones hold more than 5.5% of a sample with fewer than 450,000 distinct CDR3 sequences, 25% to 35% of them seen once. Study results and limitations: Each donor's most abundant TCRbeta clonotypes shared more CDR3 sequences with her twin than unrelated donors. Twin similarity might stem from environmental factors, not only genetics. V gene usage reportedly matched far better within twin pairs than unrelated donors.

This sequence joins TRBV4-1 and TRBJ1-2; no reliable D call. The sequencing sample was made of PBMCs. The clonotype was recovered from a woman between 18 and 55 years old in good health. For the CDR3, the DNA is TGCGCCAGCAGCCAAGGAAGGATAGGGAACTATGGCTACACCTTC. Translated, it gives CASSQGRIGNYGYTF.